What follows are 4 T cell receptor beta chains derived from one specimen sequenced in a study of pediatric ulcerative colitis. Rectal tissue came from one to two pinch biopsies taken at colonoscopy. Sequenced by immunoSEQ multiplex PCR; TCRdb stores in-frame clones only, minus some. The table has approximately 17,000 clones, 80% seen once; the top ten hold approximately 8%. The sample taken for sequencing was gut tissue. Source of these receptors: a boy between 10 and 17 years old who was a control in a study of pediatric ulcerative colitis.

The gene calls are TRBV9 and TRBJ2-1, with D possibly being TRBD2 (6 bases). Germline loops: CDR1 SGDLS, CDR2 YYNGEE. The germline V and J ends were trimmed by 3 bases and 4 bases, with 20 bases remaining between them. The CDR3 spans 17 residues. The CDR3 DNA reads TGTGCCAGCAGCGCAACGACCGGGACTGTACTGTACAATGAGCAGTTCTTC. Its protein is CASSATTGTVLYNEQFF.

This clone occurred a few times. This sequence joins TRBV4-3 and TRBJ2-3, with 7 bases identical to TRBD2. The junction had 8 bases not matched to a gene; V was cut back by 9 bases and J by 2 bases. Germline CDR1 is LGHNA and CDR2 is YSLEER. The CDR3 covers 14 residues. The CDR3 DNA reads TGCGCCAGTAACCGGGACTACAACACAGATACGCAGTATTTT. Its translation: CASNRDYNTDTQYF.

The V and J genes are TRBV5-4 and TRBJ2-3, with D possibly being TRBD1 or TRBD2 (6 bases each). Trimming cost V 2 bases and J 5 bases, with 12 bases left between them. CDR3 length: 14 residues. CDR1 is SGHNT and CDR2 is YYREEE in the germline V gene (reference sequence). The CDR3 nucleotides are TGTGCCAGCAGCTTTTGGGGGGCGGGAGATACGCAGTATTTT. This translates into CASSFWGAGDTQYF.

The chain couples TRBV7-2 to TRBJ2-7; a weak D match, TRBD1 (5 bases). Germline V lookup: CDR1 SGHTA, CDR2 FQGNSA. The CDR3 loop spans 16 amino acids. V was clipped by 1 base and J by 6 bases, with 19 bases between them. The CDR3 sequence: CASSLGIAAGWGEQYF. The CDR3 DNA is TGTGCCAGCAGCTTAGGAATCGCGGCAGGGTGGGGCGAGCAGTACTTC. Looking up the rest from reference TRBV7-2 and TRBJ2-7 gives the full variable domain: GAGVSQSPSNKVTEKGKDVELRCDPISGHTALYWYRQSLGQGLEFLIYFQGNSAPDKSGLPSDRFSAERTGGSVSTLTIQRTQQEDSAVYLCASSLGIAAGWGEQYFGPGTRLTVT.